One and the same sample provided the 8 T cell receptor beta chains below, sequenced in a study of T cell repertoires in cytomegalovirus infection. No antigens are known for them. MiXCR was run by TCRdb on the reads, yielding one entry per CDR3 protein. Counted here are around 19,000 distinct CDR3 sequences, roughly two fifths occurring once; the ten biggest clones make up 94%. Here the sequenced sample was CD8+ T cells from cultured PBMCs, taken from culture after CMV antigen stimulation. Every receptor here comes from a human donor in good health (CMV status not recorded). Some clones in this sample may be carry-over from other donors' samples.

This clonotype was recorded many times. The gene calls are TRBV7-2 and TRBJ1-1; D ambiguous. Trimming cost V 5 bases and J 0 bases, with 10 bases left between them. This CDR3 spans 14 amino acids. The germline V gene encodes CDR1 SGHTA and CDR2 FQGNSA. CDR3 coding DNA: TGTGCCAGCAGCCAAATCACCGTGAACACTGAAGCTTTCTTT. It is translated as CASSQITVNTEAFF.

The chain has TRBV7-6 and TRBJ1-1; D perhaps matches TRBD1 (6 bases). From germline, CDR1 is SGHVS and CDR2 FNYEAQ. V dropped 4 bases and J dropped 0 bases, with 12 bases sitting between them. This CDR3 is 15 amino acids long. In DNA, the CDR3 is TGTGCCAGCAGCTCCGCCAGGGGAATGAACACTGAAGCTTTCTTT. It encodes CASSSARGMNTEAFF.

This clonotype was counted between two and nine times. V and J are TRBV7-2 and TRBJ2-7; D possibly corresponds to TRBD1 (6 bases). This CDR3 is 14 amino acids long. Germline CDR1 is SGHTA and CDR2 is FQGNSA. Trimming took 0 bases from V and 3 from J, leaving 9 bases between them. The CDR3 region is CASSLAPGVYEQYF. In DNA form, the CDR3 reads TGTGCCAGCAGCTTAGCGCCAGGGGTCTACGAGCAGTACTTC.

The rearrangement uses TRBV10-2 and TRBJ2-7; D not certain. The CDR3 is made up of 11 amino acids. In germline, CDR1 is WSHSY, CDR2 SAAADI. V was trimmed by 3 bases and J by 3 bases, leaving 3 bases between them. The CDR3 protein is CASSDDYEQYF. CDR3 nucleotide sequence: TGCGCCAGCAGTGATGACTACGAGCAGTACTTC.

This clonotype has only a few counts. This chain joins TRBV7-2 and TRBJ1-2, with D tentatively TRBD1 (5 bases). V shed 5 bases and J shed 6 bases, with 10 bases lying between them. The germline CDR1 and CDR2 sequences are SGHTA and FQGNSA. The CDR3 loop spans 12 amino acids. The CDR3 here is CASSRREDGYTF. The CDR3 DNA sequence: TGTGCCAGCAGCCGCAGGGAGGATGGCTACACCTTC.

This clonotype came up a few times. V and J are TRBV28 and TRBJ2-7; D gene uncertain. This CDR3 region has 12 residues. Trimming pared 6 bases from V and 6 bases from J, leaving 12 bases between. In germline, CDR1 is MDHEN, CDR2 SYDVKM. Written as DNA, the CDR3 is TGTGCCAGCAGCCGCACCGAGACCGAGCAGTACTTC. It encodes CASSRTETEQYF.

This chain joins TRBV4-1 and TRBJ2-7, with 8 bases aligning to TRBD1. V lost 1 base to trimming and J lost 4 bases; unmatched junction nucleotides: 3. Per germline, CDR1 MGHRA and CDR2 YSYEKL. This CDR3 is 14 amino acids long. CDR3 residues: CASSQGQGIYEQYF. DNA for the CDR3: TGCGCCAGCAGCCAAGGACAGGGGATATACGAGCAGTACTTC.

The V gene is TRBV7-2, the J gene TRBJ1-3; D unclear. This CDR3 spans 16 amino acids. Trimming cost V 1 base and J 4 bases, with 14 bases left between them. The germline V gene has CDR1 SGHTA and CDR2 FQGNSA. CDR3: CASSLGRLEAGNTIYF. CDR3 bases: TGTGCCAGCAGCTTAGGCCGGCTAGAAGCGGGAAACACCATATATTTT.